One sample yielded the 31 T cell receptor beta chains listed below, sequenced in a study of blood T cell repertoires in COVID-19. TCRdb's table, derived via immunoSEQ multiplex PCR, lists solely in-frame clones and lacks some. The table shows 75,000 to 100,000 clones, with almost 85% occurring only once. Sequenced input: peripheral blood. These receptors came from a man in his forties or fifties with active or convalescent COVID-19.

This clone appeared a single time. V and J are TRBV18 and TRBJ2-3, with a possible D match to TRBD2 (6 bases). The germline V gene encodes CDR1 KGHSH and CDR2 LQKENI. This CDR3 has 14 amino acids. Trimming stripped 6 bases from V and 1 base from J, with 11 bases between. Here the CDR3 reads CASSEGLGTDTQYF. In DNA, the CDR3 is TGTGCCAGCTCGGAGGGGCTGGGCACAGATACGCAGTATTTT.

The chain couples TRBV7-8 to TRBJ2-6; 7 bases are shared with TRBD1. Trimming removed 5 bases from V and 2 bases from J; junction bases left unmatched: 6. CDR3 size: 16 residues. Germline loops: CDR1 SGHVS, CDR2 FQNEAQ. In nucleotides, the CDR3 is TGTGCCAGCAGCGTCACAGGGGTCCCTGGGGCCAACGTCCTGACTTTC. Its protein is CASSVTGVPGANVLTF.

This clone has just one count. The chain carries TRBV5-1 and TRBJ2-5; 7 bases fit TRBD1. Germline assignment: CDR1 SGHRS and CDR2 YFSETQ. V lost 0 bases to trimming and J lost 1 base; unmatched junction nucleotides: 3. This CDR3 has 15 residues. CDR3 region: CASSLAGDSQETQYF. As DNA, the CDR3 is TGCGCCAGCAGCTTGGCCGGGGACAGCCAAGAGACCCAGTACTTC.

V is TRBV28 and J is TRBJ1-5; 7 bases map to TRBD1. Germline V gives CDR1 MDHEN, CDR2 SYDVKM. CDR3 size: 15 residues. V lost 6 bases and J lost 5; bases outside the gene matches: 10. CDR3 residues: CASRSDRRAYQPQHF. The CDR3 bases are TGTGCCAGCAGGTCGGACAGGCGGGCATATCAGCCCCAGCATTTT.

The chain has TRBV11-3 and TRBJ2-4; 7 bases match TRBD2. With V trimmed by 6 bases and J by 7 bases, 15 bases remained unmatched. CDR1 and CDR2 from the germline V gene are SGHNT and YENEEA. This CDR3 is built from 16 residues. CDR3: CASSLGALAEGNIQYF. The CDR3 coding sequence is TGTGCCAGCAGTCTAGGGGCTCTAGCGGAGGGGAACATTCAGTACTTC.

V usage is TRBV4-1 and J usage is TRBJ2-7; 7 bases map to TRBD1. Unmatched junction bases numbered 15, after V lost 3 bases and J lost 4 bases. Germline CDR1 MGHRA, CDR2 YSYEKL. This CDR3 has 17 amino acids. The CDR3 spells CASSHPPGSQGVYEQYF. DNA of the CDR3: TGCGCCAGCAGCCATCCCCCCGGCTCGCAGGGGGTTTACGAGCAGTACTTC.

This clone has just one count. This chain connects TRBV6-5 to TRBJ1-3, with 7 positions matching TRBD1. Trimming cost V 6 bases and J 0 bases; bases outside gene matches: 2. The CDR3 consists of 14 residues. Germline CDR1 is MNHEY and CDR2 is SVGAGI. The CDR3 DNA reads TGTGCCAGCAGAAGACAGGGCTCTGGAAACACCATATATTTT. As protein: CASRRQGSGNTIYF.

The chain has TRBV28 and TRBJ2-7, with D hard to call. V lost 3 bases and J 6 bases, leaving 9 bases between the germline ends. Germline V gives CDR1 MDHEN, CDR2 SYDVKM. The CDR3 runs to 12 residues. CDR3: CASSLLRGEQYF. Written as DNA, the CDR3 is TGTGCCAGCAGTTTGTTGAGAGGCGAGCAGTACTTC.

The genes are TRBV18 and TRBJ1-1; D is perhaps TRBD1 (5 bases). Trimming cost V 4 bases and J 6 bases, with 15 bases left between them. The CDR3 is made up of 14 amino acids. The germline gives CDR1 KGHSH, CDR2 LQKENI. The CDR3 reads CASSLDSFDAEAFF. The CDR3 DNA is TGTGCCAGCTCACTAGACAGCTTCGATGCTGAAGCTTTCTTT.

This clone was detected only once. The chain is built from TRBV3-1 (or the pseudogene TRBV3-2) and TRBJ1-2, with D perhaps TRBD1 (5 bases). CDR3 length: 14 amino acids. Germline CDR1 and CDR2: LGHDT and YNNKEL (reference sequence). V was pared by 0 bases and J by 5 bases, with 10 bases between. DNA for the CDR3: TGTGCCAGCAGCCAAGACCGCAGGGTATATGGCTACACCTTC. Encoded protein: CASSQDRRVYGYTF.

This clone showed up just once. This chain links TRBV7-9 with TRBJ2-7, with 9 bases matching TRBD2. Germline V CDR1 and CDR2: SEHNR, FQNEAQ (reference sequence). The CDR3 runs 16 residues. With 6 bases clipped from V and 3 bases from J, the junction kept 12 bases outside the gene matches. The CDR3 region has the DNA TGTGCCAGCAGGAATGTTTCGCGGGGGGGCCTCTACGAGCAGTACTTC. Translated, it gives CASRNVSRGGLYEQYF.

The V and J genes are TRBV18 and TRBJ2-7, with D tentatively TRBD1 (5 bases). The V end was cut by 4 bases, the J end by 4 bases, with 8 bases between. Germline loops: CDR1 KGHSH, CDR2 LQKENI. There are 12 residues in the CDR3. CDR3 amino acids: CASSLGVYEQYV. The DNA for the CDR3 is TGTGCCAGCTCACTAGGGGTTTACGAGCAGTACGTC.

A word on this clone: The same CDR3 can be traced to other DNA sequences in this sample. This chain links TRBV4-2 with TRBJ2-3; 8 bases align to TRBD2. The CDR3 loop spans 16 amino acids. CDR1 LGHNA and CDR2 YNFKEQ come from the germline V gene. With V trimmed by 1 base and J by 1 base, 4 bases remained unmatched. CDR3 nucleotide sequence: TGTGCCAGCAGCCAAGGATCGGGGGGGGGCACAGATACGCAGTATTTT. The encoded protein is CASSQGSGGGTDTQYF.

A single count supports this clone. The V gene is TRBV11-2, the J gene TRBJ2-7; D is ambiguous. The CDR3 length is 11 residues. The germline V gene has CDR1 SGHAT and CDR2 FQNNGV. Trimming pared 2 bases from V and 5 bases from J, leaving 4 bases between. CDR3 sequence (DNA): TGTGCCAGCAGCTTAATCAACGAGCAGTACTTC. It specifies CASSLINEQYF. Full variable domain (rest looked up from reference TRBV11-2 and TRBJ2-7): EAGVAQSPRYKIIEKRQSVAFWCNPISGHATLYWYQQILGQGPKLLIQFQNNGVVDDSQLPKDRFSAERLKGVDSTLKIQPAKLEDSAVYLCASSLINEQYFGPGTRLTVT.

A single count supports this clone. The chain links TRBV7-6 to TRBJ2-2; 9 positions match TRBD2. Germline values: CDR1 SGHVS, CDR2 FNYEAQ. CDR3 length: 16 amino acids. V dropped 5 bases and J dropped 6; count of bases not matched to a gene: 10. The CDR3 is CASSPRASGASGELFF. The CDR3 coding sequence is TGTGCCAGCAGCCCTCGGGCTAGCGGGGCCTCCGGGGAGCTGTTTTTT.

This clone was counted a few times. The chain links TRBV14 to TRBJ1-2; the match to TRBD1 covers 8 bases. The CDR3 length is 13 residues. CDR1 and CDR2 from the germline V gene are SGHDN and FVKESK. V lost 5 bases to trimming and J lost 12 bases; unmatched junction nucleotides: 11. CDR3 DNA: TGTGCCAGCAGCTTCGACCGACAGGGGCTAAACACCTTC. This gives the protein CASSFDRQGLNTF.

V usage is TRBV2 and J usage is TRBJ1-6, with D unclear. Trimming took 2 bases from V and 7 from J, leaving 9 bases between them. Germline assignment: CDR1 SNHLY and CDR2 FYNNEI. This CDR3 contains 14 residues. The CDR3 sequence: CASSESGPNSPLHF. CDR3 bases: TGTGCCAGCAGTGAATCCGGTCCCAATTCACCCCTCCACTTT.

The V gene is TRBV19, the J gene TRBJ2-5; D possibly corresponds to TRBD1 (5 bases). V lost 4 bases and J lost 3, with 6 bases in between. Germline V gene sequence: CDR1 LNHDA, CDR2 SQIVND (reference sequence). CDR3 length equals 12 residues. CDR3: CASSRGKETQYF. The CDR3 DNA reads TGTGCCAGTAGTAGGGGCAAAGAGACCCAGTACTTC.

CDR3 DNA: TGTGCCAGCAGCGTAGCTCCGCGGGGGCCCGACAATGAGCAGTTCTTC. Translated: CASSVAPRGPDNEQFF. The rearrangement links TRBV9 to TRBJ2-1; perhaps TRBD2 as D (7 bases). Trimming took 0 bases from V and 5 from J, leaving 15 bases between them. This CDR3 spans 16 amino acids. CDR1 SGDLS and CDR2 YYNGEE come from the germline V gene.

With regard to this clone: This sample also contains other DNA sequences that code for the same CDR3. The chain is built from TRBV20-1 and TRBJ2-7; possibly TRBD2 for D (6 bases). V gave up 3 bases and J gave up 5 bases, with 8 bases separating them. Germline CDR1 DFQATT, CDR2 SNEGSKA (reference sequence). This CDR3 comprises 11 residues. CDR3 nucleotides: TGCAGTGCTAGCAGCGGGCACGAGCAGTACGTC. Translated: CSASSGHEQYV.

The chain joins TRBV6-2 or TRBV6-3 to TRBJ1-3; no reliable D call. Germline V lookup: CDR1 MNHEY, CDR2 SVGEGT. The CDR3 spans 17 residues. V lost 5 bases and J 0 bases, leaving 17 bases between the germline ends. The CDR3 bases are TGTGCCAGCAGTCAACGTCCACAGAGCAGCTCTGGAAACACCATATATTTT. Translated: CASSQRPQSSSGNTIYF.

The rearrangement links TRBV30 to TRBJ1-5, with 7 bases identical to TRBD1. Germline loops: CDR1 GTSNPN, CDR2 SVGIG (reference sequence). V shed 0 bases and J 3 bases; nucleotides not matched to a gene: 8. The CDR3 is made up of 16 amino acids. CDR3 sequence: CAWSVLAGGSNQPQHF. The CDR3 DNA is TGTGCCTGGAGTGTACTGGCAGGGGGGTCCAATCAGCCCCAGCATTTT.

V and J are TRBV7-2 and TRBJ2-1; D is possibly TRBD2 (6 bases). Deletions cut 1 base from V and 6 bases from J, with 7 bases between. CDR1 and CDR2 (germline): SGHTA, FQGNSA. The CDR3 totals 13 residues. The CDR3 sequence is CASSLGGGNEQFF. The CDR3, as DNA: TGTGCCAGCAGCTTAGGGGGAGGCAATGAGCAGTTCTTC.

This chain joins TRBV4-1 and TRBJ2-1, with a tentative D call TRBD2 (6 bases). Germline V gene data show CDR1 as MGHRA and CDR2 as YSYEKL. Trimming took off 0 bases at V and 2 bases at J, with 11 bases between the two ends. CDR3 length: 16 amino acids. The CDR3 DNA reads TGCGCCAGCAGCCAAGATTTTGCTAGCGCCTACAATGAGCAGTTCTTC. Amino acid sequence: CASSQDFASAYNEQFF.

This sequence joins TRBV28 and TRBJ2-3; 9 bases map to TRBD2. With V trimmed by 7 bases and J by 4 bases, 6 bases remained unmatched. The CDR3 consists of 14 residues. The germline CDR1 and CDR2 sequences are MDHEN and SYDVKM. For the CDR3, the DNA is TGTGCCAGCATTAGCGGGGGAGGGTCAGATACGCAGTATTTT. The encoded protein is CASISGGGSDTQYF.

The table lists this clone with a few counts. The chain carries TRBV2 and TRBJ1-3, with a tentative D call TRBD1 (5 bases). The CDR3 is made up of 15 amino acids. V was trimmed by 5 bases and J by 0 bases, leaving 11 bases between them. CDR1 is SNHLY and CDR2 is FYNNEI in the germline V gene. The CDR3 here is CASSLQVYSGNTIYF. The CDR3 DNA is TGTGCCAGCAGTCTACAGGTTTACTCTGGAAACACCATATATTTT.

This rearrangement joins TRBV7-2 to TRBJ2-1; maybe TRBD1 (6 bases). The germline V and J ends were trimmed by 5 bases and 10 bases, with 15 bases remaining between them. Germline loops: CDR1 SGHTA, CDR2 FQGNSA. This CDR3 region has 13 residues. As DNA, the CDR3 is TGTGCCAGCAGCGCGGACAGACTGGTAGAGCAGTTCTTC. Translating it yields CASSADRLVEQFF.

A few counts support this clone. V and J are TRBV19 and TRBJ1-1, with 9 bases aligning to TRBD1. Losses at the gene ends were 5 bases for V and 7 bases for J; bases not matched to a gene: 5. Germline CDR1 LNHDA, CDR2 SQIVND (reference sequence). The length of the CDR3 is 13 residues. The CDR3 coding sequence is TGTGCCAGTAGTCCCGGGACAGGGATTGAAGCTTTCTTT. Translated, it gives CASSPGTGIEAFF.

This rearrangement joins TRBV7-2 to TRBJ2-7; D possibly corresponds to TRBD2 (5 bases). Germline V gene lookup returns CDR1 SGHTA and CDR2 FQGNSA. Trimming cost V 5 bases and J 2 bases, with 10 bases left between them. This CDR3 is 13 amino acids long. The CDR3 sequence is CASSPDSTYEQYV. Written as DNA, the CDR3 is TGTGCCAGCAGCCCGGACTCCACCTACGAGCAGTACGTC.

The V gene is TRBV2, the J gene TRBJ2-2; D possibly corresponds to TRBD2 (5 bases). The V end lost 10 bases, the J end lost 1 base, and 7 bases lay between the germline ends. This CDR3 comprises 12 residues. The germline V gene encodes CDR1 SNHLY and CDR2 FYNNEI. As DNA, the CDR3 is TGTGCCACGGGATTGAACACCGGGGAGCTGTTTTTT. As protein: CATGLNTGELFF.

This chain connects TRBV6-5 to TRBJ2-3; 10 nucleotides match TRBD2. Germline CDR1 is MNHEY and CDR2 is SVGAGI. The CDR3 has 14 residues. V gave up 11 bases and J gave up 6 bases; unmatched junction bases: 11. CDR3 bases: TGTGCCTGTGAGCGGGGGGGCCGGGCCGATACGCAGTATTTT. This translates into CACERGGRADTQYF.